This T cell receptor (beta chain) derives from a study of control samples from healthy donors and cancer patients. Only in-frame clones appear in the TCRdb table, and some are missing; sequencing was by immunoSEQ multiplex PCR. The table shows roughly 100,000 clones, with 83% occurring only once. The CDR3 totals 10 residues. V dropped 5 bases and J dropped 5 bases, with 3 bases sitting between them. The germline CDR1 and CDR2 sequences are LNHDA and SQIVND (reference sequence). The specimen sequenced was blood. This TCR derives from a woman aged 50 to 65 in good health. This rearrangement joins TRBV19 to TRBJ2-5; D ambiguous. The CDR3 is CASSEETQYF. The DNA for the CDR3 is TGTGCCAGTAGTGAGGAGACCCAGTACTTC.